A selection of T cell receptor beta chains follows, all from one sample in a study of identical twins. TCRdb redid the calling of the 5' RACE reads with MiXCR, one entry per CDR3 protein. The sample has 300,000 or so distinct CDR3 sequences; just under 9.5% are singletons. This sample also appeared in a second study, on yellow fever vaccine responses in identical twins.

Sequencing used CD8+ T cells sorted from blood. Every receptor here comes from a young woman in good health. CDR3s include the opening cysteine and the closing phenylalanine or tryptophan. The D gene is left open where the match is weak. For some rows the clone size is stated as once, few or many, or as a class when expanded; others skip it.

J gene: TRBJ2-7; clone size: .; V gene: TRBV20-1; D gene: .; CDR3 DNA: TGCAGTGCTAGACGGCAGGGGTTGTACGAGCAGTACTTC; CDR3 protein: CSARRQGLYEQYF
J gene: TRBJ1-3; clone size: .; V gene: TRBV20-1; D gene: .; CDR3 DNA: TGCAGTGCTAGAGATCGGGGTAATGGAAACACCATATATTTT; CDR3 protein: CSARDRGNGNTIYF
J gene: TRBJ2-5; clone size: .; V gene: TRBV2; D gene: .; CDR3 DNA: TGTGCCAGCAACCGAGCGCCCGAACAGTACTTC; CDR3 protein: CASNRAPEQYF
J gene: TRBJ2-3; clone size: many; V gene: TRBV5-1; D gene: .; CDR3 DNA: TGCGCCAGCAGCCCCGGAGAAGGGGGGAGCACAGATACGCAGTATTTT; CDR3 protein: CASSPGEGGSTDTQYF
J gene: TRBJ1-4; clone size: many; V gene: TRBV20-1; D gene: .; CDR3 DNA: TGCAGTGCTGGAGGGGCAGGGGATGGTGAAAAACTGTTTTTT; CDR3 protein: CSAGGAGDGEKLFF
J gene: TRBJ2-1; clone size: many; V gene: TRBV27; D gene: .; CDR3 DNA: TGTGCCAGCAGTTTGTTGGGAGTGTACAATGAGCAGTTCTTC; CDR3 protein: CASSLLGVYNEQFF
J gene: TRBJ1-4; clone size: many; V gene: TRBV11-2; D gene: .; CDR3 DNA: TGTGCCAGCAGCTTAGCGTTTTCGGTGGGGGAAAAACTGTTTTTT; CDR3 protein: CASSLAFSVGEKLFF
J gene: TRBJ2-3; clone size: .; V gene: TRBV7-8; D gene: .; CDR3 DNA: TGTGCCAGCAGACTAGCTACAGATACGCAGTATTTT; CDR3 protein: CASRLATDTQYF
J gene: TRBJ1-4; clone size: .; V gene: TRBV20-1; D gene: .; CDR3 DNA: TGCAGTGCTAGACCACCCACGACAGCCCAGGATGAAAAACTGTTTTTT; CDR3 protein: CSARPPTTAQDEKLFF
J gene: TRBJ2-4; clone size: .; V gene: TRBV20-1; D gene: .; CDR3 DNA: TGCAGTGCTAGAGACGTCAGGGGAATGGCCAAAAACATTCAGTACTTC; CDR3 protein: CSARDVRGMAKNIQYF
J gene: TRBJ2-1; clone size: few; V gene: TRBV12-3/TRBV12-4; D gene: TRBD2; CDR3 DNA: TGTGCCAGCAGTTTGAGGCTAGCGGGACGTTACAATGAGCAGTTCTTC; CDR3 protein: CASSLRLAGRYNEQFF
J gene: TRBJ2-7; clone size: .; V gene: TRBV27; D gene: TRBD1; CDR3 DNA: TGTGCCAGCAGCACGGGACAGGACTACGAGCAGTACTTC; CDR3 protein: CASSTGQDYEQYF
J gene: TRBJ2-7; clone size: .; V gene: TRBV20-1; D gene: .; CDR3 DNA: TGCAGTGCTCCGGTTGGACGGACCCGAGTCTACGAGCAGTACTTC; CDR3 protein: CSAPVGRTRVYEQYF
J gene: TRBJ2-7; clone size: few; V gene: TRBV4-3; D gene: TRBD1; CDR3 DNA: TGCGCCAGCAGCCAAGATCTGAGGATCGGGGACAGGGCCTACGAGCAGTACTTC; CDR3 protein: CASSQDLRIGDRAYEQYF
J gene: TRBJ2-3; clone size: .; V gene: TRBV3-1; D gene: TRBD2; CDR3 DNA: TGTGCCAGCAGCCAAGAAGCCCTAGCGGGAACTTCAGATACGCAGTATTTT; CDR3 protein: CASSQEALAGTSDTQYF
J gene: TRBJ2-7; clone size: many; V gene: TRBV2; D gene: TRBD2; CDR3 DNA: TGTGCCAGCAGTGAACGACTAGCGGGGGCCCCAACCTACGAGCAGTACTTC; CDR3 protein: CASSERLAGAPTYEQYF
J gene: TRBJ1-2; clone size: .; V gene: TRBV20-1; D gene: .; CDR3 DNA: TGCAGTGCTAGAGTCTATCGTGGGGATGGCTACACCTTC; CDR3 protein: CSARVYRGDGYTF
J gene: TRBJ2-5; clone size: .; V gene: TRBV12-3/TRBV12-4; D gene: .; CDR3 DNA: TGTGCCAGCAGTTTTGTCTTGAATGGGGAGACCCAGTACTTC; CDR3 protein: CASSFVLNGETQYF
J gene: TRBJ2-5; clone size: many; V gene: TRBV6-2/TRBV6-3; D gene: .; CDR3 DNA: TGTGCCAGCAGTTCCGGCAGATATGAAGAGACCCAGTACTTC; CDR3 protein: CASSSGRYEETQYF
J gene: TRBJ1-1; clone size: .; V gene: TRBV4-3; D gene: TRBD1; CDR3 DNA: TGCGCCAGCAGCCAAGATCGACAGGGTGGGACTGAAGCTTTCTTT; CDR3 protein: CASSQDRQGGTEAFF
J gene: TRBJ2-7; clone size: few; V gene: TRBV7-9; D gene: TRBD1; CDR3 DNA: TGTGCCAGCAGCTCTACGACAGGGGCCTACGAGCAGTACTTC; CDR3 protein: CASSSTTGAYEQYF
J gene: TRBJ1-4; clone size: .; V gene: TRBV14; D gene: TRBD1; CDR3 DNA: TGTGCCAGCAGCCAAGAAGACAGGGGTGAAAAACTGTTTTTT; CDR3 protein: CASSQEDRGEKLFF
J gene: TRBJ2-7; clone size: .; V gene: TRBV3-1; D gene: .; CDR3 DNA: TGTGCCAGCAGCCAAGTCACCTACGAGCAGTACTTC; CDR3 protein: CASSQVTYEQYF
J gene: TRBJ1-1; clone size: .; V gene: TRBV2; D gene: TRBD1; CDR3 DNA: TGTGCCAGCAGGAGAGTGGGACAGGCTGGGACTGAAGCTTTCTTT; CDR3 protein: CASRRVGQAGTEAFF
J gene: TRBJ2-5; clone size: .; V gene: TRBV10-3; D gene: .; CDR3 DNA: TGTGCCATCAGTGAGTACGCCGAGACCCAGTACTTC; CDR3 protein: CAISEYAETQYF